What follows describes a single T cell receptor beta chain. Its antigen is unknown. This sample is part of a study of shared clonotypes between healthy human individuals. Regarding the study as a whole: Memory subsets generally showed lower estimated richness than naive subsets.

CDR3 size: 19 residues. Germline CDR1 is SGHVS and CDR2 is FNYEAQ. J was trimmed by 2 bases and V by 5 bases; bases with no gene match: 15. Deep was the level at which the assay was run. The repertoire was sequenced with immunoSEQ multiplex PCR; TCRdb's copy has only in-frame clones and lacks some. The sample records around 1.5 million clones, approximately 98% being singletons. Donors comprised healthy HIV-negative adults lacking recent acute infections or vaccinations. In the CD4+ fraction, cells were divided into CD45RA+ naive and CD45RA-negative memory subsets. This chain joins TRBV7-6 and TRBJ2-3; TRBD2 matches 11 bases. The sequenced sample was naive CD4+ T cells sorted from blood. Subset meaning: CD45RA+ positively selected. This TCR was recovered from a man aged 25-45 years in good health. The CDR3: CASSLRSSGRDLFTDTQYF. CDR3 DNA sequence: TGTGCCAGCAGCCTTAGAAGTAGCGGGAGGGACCTTTTCACAGATACGCAGTATTTT.